Described below is a single T cell receptor (beta chain) sequence and its context. Its cognate antigen is unknown. V was trimmed by 3 bases and J by 5 bases, leaving 14 bases between them. The CDR3 runs to 15 residues. CDR1 and CDR2 (germline): KGHSH, LQKENI. These data belong to a study of cytotoxic CD8 clonotypes in ibrutinib-treated CLL. Findings and limits, study-wide: Lymph node repertoires were not studied, and sampling times were unmatched.

The assay was immunoSEQ multiplex PCR, and TCRdb's table has in-frame clones only and misses some. This repertoire shows roughly 40,000 clones, 60% to 80% found once; its top ten account for approximately 15%. The clonotype was recovered from a human donor with chronic lymphocytic leukemia. Sample: PBMCs, taken after 12 months of ibrutinib treatment. The chain combines TRBV18 with TRBJ2-1, with unresolved D. The CDR3 region is CASSPLPKSHNEQFF. The CDR3 region has the DNA TGTGCCAGCTCACCCCTCCCGAAATCGCACAATGAGCAGTTCTTC.